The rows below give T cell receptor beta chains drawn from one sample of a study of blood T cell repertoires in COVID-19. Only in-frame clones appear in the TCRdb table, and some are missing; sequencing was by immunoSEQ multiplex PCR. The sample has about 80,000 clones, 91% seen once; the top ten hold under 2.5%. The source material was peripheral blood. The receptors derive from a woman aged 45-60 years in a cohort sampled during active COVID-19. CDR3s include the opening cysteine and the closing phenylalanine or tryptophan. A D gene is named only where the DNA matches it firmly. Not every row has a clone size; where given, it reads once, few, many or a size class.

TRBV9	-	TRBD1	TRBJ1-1	CASSAGQGSTETEAFF	TGTGCCAGCAGCGCTGGACAGGGATCCACGGAAACTGAAGCTTTCTTT
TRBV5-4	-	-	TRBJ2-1	CASVRDMENEQFF	TGTGCCAGCGTCAGGGATATGGAAAATGAGCAGTTCTTC
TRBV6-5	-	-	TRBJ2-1	CASSRGRPVQKQFF	TGTGCCAGCAGCCGGGGAAGGCCCGTTCAAAAGCAGTTCTTC
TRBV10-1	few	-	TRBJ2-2	CASQRGGNTGELFF	TGCGCCAGCCAAAGAGGGGGGAACACCGGGGAGCTGTTTTTT
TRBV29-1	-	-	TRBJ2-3	CSVEGNRYDTQYF	TGCAGCGTTGAAGGTAACAGGTACGATACGCAGTATTTT
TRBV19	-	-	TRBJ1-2	CASSILRQDYGYTF	TGTGCCAGTAGTATCCTCCGACAGGACTATGGCTACACCTTC
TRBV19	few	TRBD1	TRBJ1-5	CASSPDRGLGQPQHF	TGTGCCAGTAGCCCGGACAGGGGTTTGGGTCAGCCCCAGCATTTT
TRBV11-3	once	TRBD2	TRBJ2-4	CASSSGTSGKVNIQYF	TGTGCCAGCAGCTCCGGGACTAGCGGGAAGGTAAACATTCAGTACTTC
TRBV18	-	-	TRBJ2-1	CASSPPAGTYNEQFF	TGTGCCAGCTCACCACCGGCGGGTACCTACAATGAGCAGTTCTTC
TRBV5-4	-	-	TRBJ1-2	CASSLGGAGGTYGYTF	TGTGCCAGCAGCTTGGGAGGGGCAGGAGGGACTTATGGCTACACCTTC
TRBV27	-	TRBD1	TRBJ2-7	CASSARRRGTYEQYF	TGTGCCAGCAGTGCTCGGCGCAGGGGGACCTACGAGCAGTACTTC
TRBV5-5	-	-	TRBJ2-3	CASSFGAGMDTQYF	TGTGCCAGCAGCTTTGGGGCGGGAATGGATACGCAGTATTTT
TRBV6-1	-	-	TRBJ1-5	CASSEILYSNQPQHF	TGTGCCAGCAGTGAAATTCTTTATAGCAATCAGCCCCAGCATTTT
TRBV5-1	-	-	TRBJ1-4	CASSPSATNEKLFF	TGCGCCAGCAGCCCGTCTGCAACTAATGAAAAACTGTTTTTT
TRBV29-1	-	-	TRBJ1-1	CSVHRRMDTEAFF	TGCAGCGTCCACAGGAGAATGGACACTGAAGCTTTCTTT
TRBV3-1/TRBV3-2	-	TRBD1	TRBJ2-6	CASSQVLAGGYRSGANVLTF	TGTGCCAGCAGCCAAGTGTTGGCAGGGGGATACCGCTCTGGGGCCAACGTCCTGACTTTC
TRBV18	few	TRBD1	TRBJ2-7	CASSPPGQGYEQYF	TGTGCCAGCTCACCCCCCGGACAGGGCTACGAGCAGTACTTC
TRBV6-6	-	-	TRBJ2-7	CASIPRGNSYEQYF	TGTGCCAGCATCCCCCGGGGAAACTCCTACGAGCAGTACTTC
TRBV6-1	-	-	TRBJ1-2	CASSERRVNGYTF	TGTGCCAGCAGTGAGAGACGGGTAAATGGCTACACCTTC
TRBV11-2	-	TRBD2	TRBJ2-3	CASSLQREADTQYF	TGTGCCAGCAGCCTACAGCGGGAGGCAGATACGCAGTATTTT
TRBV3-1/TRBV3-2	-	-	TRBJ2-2	CASSNPPSGGELFF	TGTGCCAGCAGCAATCCTCCCTCCGGCGGGGAGCTGTTTTTT
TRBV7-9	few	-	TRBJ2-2	CASSFQAANTGELFF	TGTGCCAGCAGTTTCCAGGCCGCGAACACCGGGGAGCTGTTTTTT
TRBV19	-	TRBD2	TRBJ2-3	CASSIKPTSSGGAGADTQYF	TGTGCCAGTAGTATCAAGCCCACGTCTAGCGGGGGGGCCGGGGCAGATACGCAGTATTTT
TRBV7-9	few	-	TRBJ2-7	CASSSQGGLGEQYF	TGTGCCAGCAGCTCACAGGGAGGGTTAGGCGAGCAGTACTTC
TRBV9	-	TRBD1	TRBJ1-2	CASSVTGGWDYTF	TGTGCCAGCAGCGTAACAGGGGGCTGGGACTACACCTTC
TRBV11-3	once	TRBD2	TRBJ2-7	CASSLGTSGRHSSYEQYF	TGTGCCAGCAGCTTAGGGACTAGCGGGAGGCACTCGAGCTACGAGCAGTACTTC
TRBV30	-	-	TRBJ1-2	CAWTGGHYGYTF	TGTGCCTGGACGGGGGGGCACTATGGCTACACCTTC
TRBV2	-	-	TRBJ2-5	CASSEQGLGTQYF	TGTGCCAGCAGTGAACAGGGGTTGGGGACCCAGTACTTC
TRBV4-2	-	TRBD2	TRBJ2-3	CASSQDLVAGDDTQYF	TGTGCCAGCAGCCAAGATCTTGTGGCGGGAGACGATACGCAGTATTTT
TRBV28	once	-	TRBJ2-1	CASGSRGGAFF	TGTGCCAGCGGTTCGAGGGGCGGGGCGTTCTTC
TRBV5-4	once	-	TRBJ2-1	CASSTVGNEQFF	TGTGCCAGCAGTACTGTTGGCAATGAGCAGTTCTTC
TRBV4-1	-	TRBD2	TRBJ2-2	CASSLQGLAGANTGELFF	TGCGCCAGCAGCCTCCAGGGACTAGCGGGAGCGAACACCGGGGAGCTGTTTTTT
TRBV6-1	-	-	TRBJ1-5	CASSERIRIAAQPQHF	TGTGCCAGCAGTGAACGGATCCGCATAGCAGCTCAGCCCCAGCATTTT
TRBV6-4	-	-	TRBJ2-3	CASSDQAGTGADTQYF	TGTGCCAGCAGTGACCAAGCGGGCACTGGGGCAGATACGCAGTATTTT
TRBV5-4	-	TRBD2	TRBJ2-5	CASTLAGGLYQETQYF	TGTGCCAGCACCCTAGCGGGGGGCCTGTACCAAGAGACCCAGTACTTC
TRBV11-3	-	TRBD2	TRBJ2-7	CASSLRLAGDPPYEQYF	TGTGCCAGCAGCTTGAGACTAGCGGGAGACCCACCATACGAGCAGTACTTC
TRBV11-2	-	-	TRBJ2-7	CASSQGGDTLYEQYF	TGTGCCAGCTCCCAAGGAGGAGATACTTTGTACGAGCAGTACTTC
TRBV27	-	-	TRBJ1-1	CASSPRTRGTEAFF	TGTGCCAGCAGTCCTAGGACCAGAGGGACTGAAGCTTTCTTT
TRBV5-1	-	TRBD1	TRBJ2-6	CASSLQGTGTSGANVLTF	TGCGCCAGCAGCCTACAGGGGACAGGGACCTCTGGGGCCAACGTCCTGACTTTC
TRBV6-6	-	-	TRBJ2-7	CASSDQRTGTYEQYF	TGTGCCAGCAGTGACCAAAGAACAGGCACCTACGAGCAGTACTTC
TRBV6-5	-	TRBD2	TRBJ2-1	CASSFTSGGDNEQFF	TGTGCCAGCAGTTTTACTAGCGGGGGGGATAATGAGCAGTTCTTC
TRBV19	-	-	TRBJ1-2	CASSSALGPYGYTF	TGTGCCAGTAGTTCCGCTCTGGGGCCCTATGGCTACACCTTC
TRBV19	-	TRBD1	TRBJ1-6	CASSDPGQGDSPLHF	TGTGCCAGTAGTGATCCGGGACAGGGAGATTCACCCCTCCACTTT
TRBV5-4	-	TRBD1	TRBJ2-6	CASSPGQGSSGANVLTF	TGTGCCAGCAGCCCGGGACAGGGGAGCTCTGGGGCCAACGTCCTGACTTTC
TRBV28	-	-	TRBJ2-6	CASSPRGHDTSSGANVLTF	TGTGCCAGCAGTCCTCGGGGACATGATACATCCTCTGGGGCCAACGTCCTGACTTTC
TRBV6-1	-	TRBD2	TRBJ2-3	CASSEGVAGGSTDTQYF	TGTGCCAGCAGTGAAGGCGTAGCGGGGGGGTCCACAGATACGCAGTATTTT
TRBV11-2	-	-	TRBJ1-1	CASRIQGSEEAFF	TGTGCCAGCAGAATACAGGGATCCGAGGAAGCTTTCTTT
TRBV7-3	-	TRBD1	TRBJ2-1	CASSLTGQGRNEQFF	TGTGCCAGCAGCTTAACGGGACAGGGTCGGAATGAGCAGTTCTTC
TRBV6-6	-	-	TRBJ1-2	CASSPSLDSHGYTF	TGTGCCAGCAGCCCTTCTTTGGACAGCCATGGCTACACCTTC
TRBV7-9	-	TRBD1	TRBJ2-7	CASSSDRGGTREYF	TGTGCCAGCAGCTCGGACAGGGGAGGGACGAGGGAGTACTTC
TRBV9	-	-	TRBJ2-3	CASSVGRGGTDTQYF	TGTGCCAGCAGCGTAGGACGGGGAGGCACAGATACGCAGTATTTT
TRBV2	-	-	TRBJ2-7	CASNAGSLLAYEQYF	TGTGCGAGCAACGCAGGTTCTTTATTAGCCTACGAGCAGTACTTC
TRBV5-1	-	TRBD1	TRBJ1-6	CASSLRTGLESPLHF	TGCGCCAGCAGCTTAAGGACAGGGTTAGAATCACCCCTCCACTTT